This is a list of T cell receptor beta chains from one sample in a study of vaccination effects on CD4 cells after COVID-19. Sequencing used immunoSEQ multiplex PCR; TCRdb keeps in-frame clones, though not all of them. This sample carries roughly 35,000 clones, about 60% of them seen once, and the ten largest clones take around 14%. No antigen has been assigned to these receptors. Sequencing was performed on CD4+ T cells from PBMCs cultured with HCoV-OC43 spike peptides, taken before COVID-19 vaccination. All receptors derive from a human donor who received a COVID-19 vaccine. Both conserved end residues are part of each CDR3. Fields, in order: clone size, D gene, V gene, J gene, CDR3 protein, CDR3 DNA. A D gene is named only where the DNA matches it firmly. Clone size is not always given. Where it is, it says once, few, many or a class for expanded clones.

clone size: -
D gene: -
V gene: TRBV7-2
J gene: TRBJ2-5
CDR3 protein: CASSLGGLRGETQYF
CDR3 DNA: TGTGCCAGCAGCTTAGGAGGCTTGCGGGGTGAGACCCAGTACTTC

clone size: -
D gene: TRBD1
V gene: TRBV28
J gene: TRBJ1-2
CDR3 protein: CASSPHRTGTGYTF
CDR3 DNA: TGTGCCAGCAGTCCCCATCGGACAGGGACAGGCTACACCTTC

clone size: -
D gene: TRBD1
V gene: TRBV6-4
J gene: TRBJ2-5
CDR3 protein: CASSKWAGQGQETQYF
CDR3 DNA: TGTGCCAGCAGTAAATGGGCGGGACAGGGGCAAGAGACCCAGTACTTC

clone size: -
D gene: -
V gene: TRBV12-3/TRBV12-4
J gene: TRBJ2-7
CDR3 protein: CASHRDTHREQYF
CDR3 DNA: TGTGCCAGCCACCGGGACACACACCGGGAGCAGTACTTC

clone size: -
D gene: -
V gene: TRBV6-1
J gene: TRBJ2-5
CDR3 protein: CASSEEDRSRETQYF
CDR3 DNA: TGTGCCAGCAGTGAAGAGGACAGATCCAGGGAGACCCAGTACTTC

clone size: -
D gene: TRBD1
V gene: TRBV13
J gene: TRBJ2-5
CDR3 protein: CASSHEQGYQETQYF
CDR3 DNA: TGTGCCAGCAGCCATGAACAGGGGTACCAAGAGACCCAGTACTTC

clone size: once
D gene: -
V gene: TRBV29-1
J gene: TRBJ2-3
CDR3 protein: CSASGQGAGDTQYF
CDR3 DNA: TGCAGCGCGTCCGGCCAAGGGGCCGGGGATACGCAGTATTTT

clone size: few
D gene: -
V gene: TRBV27
J gene: TRBJ1-1
CDR3 protein: CASSLRAGIATEAFF
CDR3 DNA: TGTGCCAGCAGTTTGCGGGCCGGCATTGCCACTGAAGCTTTCTTT

clone size: -
D gene: -
V gene: TRBV11-2
J gene: TRBJ1-5
CDR3 protein: CASSLGGGNQPQHF
CDR3 DNA: TGTGCCAGCAGCTTAGGCGGGGGCAATCAGCCCCAGCATTTT

clone size: -
D gene: TRBD2
V gene: TRBV28
J gene: TRBJ2-7
CDR3 protein: CASSSYGRAPYEQYF
CDR3 DNA: TGTGCCAGCAGTTCGTATGGGAGGGCCCCCTACGAGCAGTACTTC

clone size: -
D gene: -
V gene: TRBV18
J gene: TRBJ2-7
CDR3 protein: CASSPDHNSYEQYF
CDR3 DNA: TGTGCCAGCTCACCAGACCACAACTCCTACGAGCAGTACTTC

clone size: -
D gene: -
V gene: TRBV5-1
J gene: TRBJ2-2
CDR3 protein: CASSLQGKDTGELFF
CDR3 DNA: TGCGCCAGCAGCTTGCAGGGAAAGGACACCGGGGAGCTGTTTTTT

clone size: -
D gene: TRBD1
V gene: TRBV6-5
J gene: TRBJ1-2
CDR3 protein: CASSYRSRGNYGYTF
CDR3 DNA: TGTGCCAGCAGTTACCGATCCAGGGGGAATTATGGCTACACCTTC

clone size: -
D gene: TRBD1
V gene: TRBV6-6
J gene: TRBJ1-1
CDR3 protein: CASSPLRGGRNTEAFF
CDR3 DNA: TGTGCCAGCAGCCCCCTCAGGGGGGGGCGAAACACTGAAGCTTTCTTT

clone size: -
D gene: -
V gene: TRBV5-4
J gene: TRBJ2-2
CDR3 protein: CASSLKLENTGELFF
CDR3 DNA: TGTGCCAGCAGCTTGAAACTAGAAAACACCGGGGAGCTGTTTTTT